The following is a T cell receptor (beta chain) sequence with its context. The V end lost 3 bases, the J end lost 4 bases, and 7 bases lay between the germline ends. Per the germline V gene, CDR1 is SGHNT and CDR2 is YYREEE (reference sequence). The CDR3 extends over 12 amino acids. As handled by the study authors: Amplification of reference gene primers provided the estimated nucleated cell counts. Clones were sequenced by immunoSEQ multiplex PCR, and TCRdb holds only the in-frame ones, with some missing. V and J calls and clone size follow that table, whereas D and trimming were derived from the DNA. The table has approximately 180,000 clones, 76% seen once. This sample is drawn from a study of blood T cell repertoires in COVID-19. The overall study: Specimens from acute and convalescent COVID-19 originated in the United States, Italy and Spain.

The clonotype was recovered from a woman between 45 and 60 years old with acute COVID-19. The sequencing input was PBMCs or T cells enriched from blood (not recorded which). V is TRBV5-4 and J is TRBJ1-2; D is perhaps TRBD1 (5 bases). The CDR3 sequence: CASSSDSYGYTF. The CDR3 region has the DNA TGTGCCAGCAGCTCAGACAGCTATGGCTACACCTTC.